The 17 T cell receptor beta chains given below trace back to one sample, sequenced in a study of T cells expressing NK-cell markers. No DNA is given; TCRdb re-called the 5' RACE reads and lists each CDR3 protein once. The sample data list 500,000 to 700,000 distinct CDR3 sequences. The sequenced sample was blood T cells: a sorted CD56 or NKG2C T cell subset, CD4+ or CD8+ T cells, or bulk PBMC T cells (not recorded which). Receptors were obtained from a man aged 18 to 35 in good health.

This chain joins TRBV20-1 and TRBJ2-5; TCRdb indicates TRBD1, and absent DNA this call remains unverified. This CDR3 spans 15 amino acids. Per the germline V gene, CDR1 is DFQATT and CDR2 is SNEGSKA (reference sequence). This CDR3 reads CSARDMTDSGETQYF.

The chain has TRBV29-1 and TRBJ1-1; TCRdb reports TRBD1, a call that lacks DNA to check it against. CDR1 SQVTM and CDR2 ANQGSEA come from the germline V gene. The CDR3 runs to 12 residues. The chain's CDR3 is CSVVKSRQEAFF. The full variable domain, its missing parts supplied by reference TRBV29-1 and TRBJ1-1, is SAVISQKPSRDICQRGTSLTIQCQVDSQVTMMFWYRQQPGQSLTLIATANQGSEATYESGFVIDKFPISRPNLTFSTLTVSNMSPEDSSIYLCSVVKSRQEAFFGQGTRLTVV.

The chain combines TRBV20-1 with TRBJ2-2. The length of the CDR3 is 15 residues. Germline CDR1 reads DFQATT; CDR2 reads SNEGSKA (reference sequence). The CDR3 loop is CSAREGIRTTGELFF.

The chain couples TRBV12-3 or TRBV12-4 to TRBJ2-7; TCRdb indicates TRBD2, and absent DNA this call remains unverified. There are 16 residues in the CDR3. The CDR3 region is CASSLDGGSSGSEQYF.

The rearrangement joins TRBV20-1 to TRBJ2-1; TCRdb lists TRBD2, though no DNA is available to test this call. This CDR3 region has 15 residues. Germline V gives CDR1 DFQATT, CDR2 SNEGSKA (reference sequence). This CDR3 is CSAKTGTRIGNEQFF.

The chain carries TRBV6-6 and TRBJ1-3; TCRdb's D call of TRBD1 is untestable without DNA. Germline lookup yields CDR1 MNHNY and CDR2 SVGAGI (reference sequence). The CDR3 is made up of 13 amino acids. The CDR3 region is CASSPLGGNTIYF.

The chain joins TRBV6-5 to TRBJ1-2. This CDR3 contains 13 residues. Germline CDR1 reads MNHEY; CDR2 reads SVGAGI. This CDR3 is CASNELGGYGYTF.

CDR3 sequence reads: CASSRSAGGAFF. The chain employs TRBV12-3 or TRBV12-4 and TRBJ1-1. The CDR3 consists of 12 residues.

The CDR3 spells CASIRGENTEAFF. This chain connects TRBV6-2 or TRBV6-3 to TRBJ1-1; TCRdb selects TRBD1, and the lack of DNA leaves this call unchecked. CDR1 and CDR2 (germline): MNHEY, SVGEGT. The CDR3 totals 13 residues.

V usage is TRBV12-3 or TRBV12-4 and J usage is TRBJ2-1. CDR3 length: 12 amino acids. The CDR3 loop reads CASSFDHREPFF.

This chain joins TRBV27 and TRBJ2-6; the TCRdb call, TRBD1, lacks DNA for checking. Germline CDR1 is MNHEY and CDR2 is SMNVEV (reference sequence). The CDR3 contains 18 residues. Here the CDR3 reads CASSSFGQGLSGANVLTF.

V usage is TRBV20-1 and J usage is TRBJ2-5; TCRdb's D gene call, TRBD2, goes unchecked for lack of DNA. This CDR3 contains 18 residues. Germline CDR1 and CDR2: DFQATT and SNEGSKA (reference sequence). CDR3 loop: CSARDVASGRRVQETQYF.

The rearrangement uses TRBV15 and TRBJ2-1; TCRdb's assignment of TRBD1 cannot be checked, as there is no DNA. Germline CDR1 reads LNHNV; CDR2 reads YYDKDF (reference sequence). CDR3 length equals 14 residues. The CDR3 protein is CATSRGQENNEQFF.

This chain connects TRBV28 to TRBJ2-6; TCRdb's D call of TRBD1 is untestable without DNA. Germline assignment: CDR1 MDHEN and CDR2 SYDVKM. The CDR3 is made up of 18 amino acids. The chain's CDR3 is CASSFPGQLYSGANVLTF.

The chain uses TRBV20-1 and TRBJ2-4. This CDR3 is 15 amino acids long. The V gene's germline CDR1 is DFQATT and CDR2 SNEGSKA (reference sequence). The CDR3 loop is CSTSDCNLAKNIQYF.

The gene calls are TRBV20-1 and TRBJ2-7; there is no DNA to check the TCRdb D call of TRBD2. This CDR3 spans 13 amino acids. Per the germline V gene, CDR1 is DFQATT and CDR2 is SNEGSKA (reference sequence). This CDR3 reads CSARVAGYNEQYF.

The rearrangement uses TRBV28 and TRBJ2-1; TCRdb returns TRBD2, unconfirmable since there is no DNA. This CDR3 is built from 13 residues. Germline assignment: CDR1 MDHEN and CDR2 SYDVKM. CDR3 protein: CASRLVGNNEQFF.